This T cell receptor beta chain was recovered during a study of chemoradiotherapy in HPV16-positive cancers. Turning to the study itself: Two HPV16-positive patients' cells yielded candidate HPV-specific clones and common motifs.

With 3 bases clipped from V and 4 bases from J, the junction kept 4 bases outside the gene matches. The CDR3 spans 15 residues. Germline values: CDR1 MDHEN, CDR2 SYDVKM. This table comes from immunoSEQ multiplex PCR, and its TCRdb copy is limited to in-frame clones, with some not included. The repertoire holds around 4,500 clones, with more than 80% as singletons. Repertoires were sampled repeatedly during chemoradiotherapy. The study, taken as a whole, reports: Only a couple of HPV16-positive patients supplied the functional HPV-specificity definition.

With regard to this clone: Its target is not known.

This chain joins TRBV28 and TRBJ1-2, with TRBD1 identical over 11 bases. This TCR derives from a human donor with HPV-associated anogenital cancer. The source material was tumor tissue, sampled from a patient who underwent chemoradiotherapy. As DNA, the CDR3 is TGTGCCAGCAGTTTCCGGGACAGGGGGGGCTATGGCTACACCTTC. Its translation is CASSFRDRGGYGYTF.